This entry is about one T cell receptor (beta chain). Its target is not known. This sample was taken from a study of monozygotic twins with inflammatory bowel disease. Study-wide points: None of the different T cell subtypes could be distinguished from one another.

TCRdb reprocessed the 5' RACE reads and keeps a single row for each CDR3 protein, giving no DNA. The sample has approximately 400,000 distinct CDR3 sequences. Looked up from germline, CDR1 is SGHRS and CDR2 is YFSETQ. CDR3 size: 13 residues. Sequenced: blood. The source of this sequence is a human donor with ulcerative colitis or Crohn's disease, or a healthy co-twin of an affected twin (not recorded which). The chain employs TRBV5-1 and TRBJ2-1. CDR3: CASSLNWEGEQFF.